Listed here are 24 T cell receptor beta chains from one sample, sequenced in a study of cytomegalovirus exposure and HLA in healthy donors. In the PCR, 60 Vbeta and 13 Jbeta primers were used. Generated by immunoSEQ multiplex PCR, the TCRdb table keeps only in-frame clones and is missing some. Of roughly 97,000 clones detected, around 85% appear once; the ten largest clones hold more than 4.5%. Sequencing was carried out using PBMCs. These receptors were taken from a man aged 35-49 years in good health and CMV-seropositive.

The CDR3 DNA follows: TGTGCCAGTAGTCGACAGCCCCCAAATGAAAAACTGTTTTTT. Translated: CASSRQPPNEKLFF. The chain uses TRBV19 and TRBJ1-4; perhaps TRBD1 as D (5 bases). This CDR3 region has 14 residues. Germline CDR1 and CDR2: LNHDA and SQIVND (reference sequence). Trimming left V 5 bases short and J 5 bases short, with 12 bases between.

The chain recombines TRBV27 with TRBJ1-2; perhaps TRBD1 as D (5 bases). Germline-derived CDR1 and CDR2 are MNHEY and SMNVEV (reference sequence). Trimming removed 6 bases from V and 4 bases from J, with 12 bases in between. The CDR3 length is 13 residues. CDR3 loop: CASSRQPIYGYTF. In DNA form, the CDR3 reads TGTGCCAGCAGCCGACAGCCCATCTATGGCTACACCTTC.

The gene calls are TRBV6-6 and TRBJ1-2; D gene uncertain. V was clipped by 2 bases and J by 6 bases, with 7 bases between them. This CDR3 contains 12 residues. The germline V gene has CDR1 MNHNY and CDR2 SVGAGI (reference sequence). CDR3 DNA sequence: TGTGCCAGCAGTTACGGGCAGGATGGCTACACCTTC. Amino acid sequence: CASSYGQDGYTF.

The genes are TRBV25-1 and TRBJ2-7, with TRBD1 matching over 7 bases. Germline V lookup: CDR1 MGHDK, CDR2 SYGVNS. The CDR3 totals 15 residues. J lost 0 bases, V lost 4 bases, and 6 bases had no gene match. The CDR3 sequence is CASSGSGTVSYEQYF. CDR3 coding DNA: TGTGCCAGCAGTGGCTCGGGGACAGTCTCCTACGAGCAGTACTTC.

The chain carries TRBV18 and TRBJ1-4, with 7 bases that match TRBD1. Germline lookup yields CDR1 KGHSH and CDR2 LQKENI. The CDR3 has 15 amino acids. J lost 1 base, V lost 3 bases, and 2 bases had no gene match. The CDR3 DNA is TGTGCCAGCTCACCGAGGGACAGAACTAATGAAAAACTGTTTTTT. This sequence encodes CASSPRDRTNEKLFF.

The J gene is TRBJ2-1, the V gene TRBV6-5; no firm D call. CDR1 is MNHEY, CDR2 SVGAGI, per germline. V lost 4 bases and J lost 8, with 12 bases in between. The CDR3 is made up of 13 amino acids. The CDR3 DNA is TGTGCCAGCAGTTCCCAAGGAGTGCATGAGCAGTTCTTC. The encoded protein is CASSSQGVHEQFF.

V is TRBV15 and J is TRBJ2-5; D perhaps matches TRBD2 (6 bases). The J call could be wrong; TRBJ2-7 is a better fit for the DNA end. The CDR3 covers 13 residues. CDR1 is LNHNV, CDR2 YYDKDF, per germline (reference sequence). As DNA, the CDR3 is TGTGCTACGGAGGGGACCTACTCCTACGAGCAGTACTTC. The encoded protein is CATEGTYSYEQYF.

The chain employs TRBV5-1 and TRBJ1-2; D not resolved. V was clipped by 0 bases and J by 6 bases, with 21 bases between them. The germline CDR1 and CDR2 sequences are SGHRS and YFSETQ. This CDR3 comprises 17 residues. The chain's CDR3 is CASSLEGWGEGIHGYTF. The CDR3 DNA reads as TGCGCCAGCAGCTTGGAGGGCTGGGGAGAAGGTATCCATGGCTACACCTTC.

The chain is built from TRBV9 and TRBJ2-3; no clear D gene. Between the trimmed V and J ends, which lost 0 bases and 2 bases, there was a span of 10 bases. Germline V lookup: CDR1 SGDLS, CDR2 YYNGEE. The CDR3 loop spans 15 amino acids. CDR3: CASSVGSVATDTQYF. The CDR3 DNA follows: TGTGCCAGCAGCGTAGGATCAGTGGCCACAGATACGCAGTATTTT.

The J gene is TRBJ2-3, the V gene TRBV2; weak D call: TRBD1 (5 bases). Trimming cost V 10 bases and J 4 bases, with 15 bases left between them. This CDR3 has 13 residues. Germline CDR1 SNHLY, CDR2 FYNNEI. The CDR3 protein is CAIIGQVPDTQYF. As DNA, the CDR3 is TGTGCCATCATAGGACAAGTCCCAGATACGCAGTATTTT.

The chain uses TRBV7-9 and TRBJ1-2; TRBD1 matches at 8 bases. Germline-derived CDR1 and CDR2 are SEHNR and FQNEAQ (reference sequence). The CDR3 runs 14 residues. V gave up 1 base and J gave up 8 bases; unmatched junction bases: 6. This CDR3 is CASSLGDRGSGYTF. The CDR3 nucleotides read TGTGCCAGCAGCTTAGGAGACAGGGGTTCAGGCTACACCTTC.

The gene calls are TRBV7-7 and TRBJ2-5, with 15 nucleotides matching TRBD2. This CDR3 has 17 residues. Per the germline V gene, CDR1 is SSHAT and CDR2 is FNYEAQ (reference sequence). V was pared by 5 bases and J by 5 bases, with 9 bases of the junction left unmatched. This CDR3 reads CASSPRTSGRVWETQYF. DNA of the CDR3: TGTGCCAGCAGCCCCCGGACTAGCGGGAGGGTCTGGGAGACCCAGTACTTC.

The V and J genes are TRBV19 and TRBJ2-7; 8 bases are a match to TRBD1. CDR3 length: 15 amino acids. Losses at the gene ends were 6 bases for V and 2 bases for J; bases not matched to a gene: 9. Germline-derived CDR1 and CDR2 are LNHDA and SQIVND (reference sequence). CDR3 coding DNA: TGTGCCAGTAGACTTACCGGGACAGGTCCCTACGAGCAGTACTTC. Protein: CASRLTGTGPYEQYF.

The V call is TRBV2, the J call TRBJ1-2, with TRBD1 as a possible D gene (5 bases). The CDR3 extends over 11 amino acids. V was cut by 8 bases and J by 13 bases, with 17 bases left in between. CDR1 is SNHLY, CDR2 FYNNEI, per germline. Here the CDR3 DNA reads TGTGCCAGCGTTGGGGGGACTAGTTCCACCTTC. This sequence encodes CASVGGTSSTF.

The chain combines TRBV7-2 with TRBJ1-2; the D is unclear. V lost 5 bases, J lost 0 bases, and 10 bases lay in between. CDR1 and CDR2 from the germline V gene are SGHTA and FQGNSA. This CDR3 has 14 amino acids. CDR3 DNA: TGTGCCAGCAGCCCAGTACAGTCTAACTATGGCTACACCTTC. Protein product: CASSPVQSNYGYTF.

This clone was counted a single time. V is TRBV7-6 and J is TRBJ1-6; 7 bases match TRBD1. This CDR3 contains 15 residues. V lost 4 bases to trimming and J lost 3 bases; unmatched junction nucleotides: 3. The germline V gene has CDR1 SGHVS and CDR2 FNYEAQ. The CDR3 nucleotides are TGTGCCAGCAGCTCCGGGACAGACTATAATTCACCCCTCCACTTT. Translated, it gives CASSSGTDYNSPLHF.

J is TRBJ2-7 and V is TRBV7-9; perhaps TRBD1 as D (6 bases). Trimming took off 8 bases at V and 0 bases at J, with 14 bases between the two ends. CDR1 is SEHNR and CDR2 is FQNEAQ in the germline V gene (reference sequence). The CDR3 covers 14 residues. The CDR3 spells CASGIGQNSYEQYF. The CDR3 DNA follows: TGTGCCAGCGGGATAGGACAGAACTCCTACGAGCAGTACTTC.

The V gene is TRBV4-1, the J gene TRBJ1-5; possible D gene TRBD1, 6 bases. The CDR3 has 15 amino acids. Trimming removed 5 bases at V and 0 bases at J, with 11 bases between. Germline V gives CDR1 MGHRA, CDR2 YSYEKL. CDR3 sequence: CASSADRYSNQPQHF. The CDR3 bases are TGCGCCAGCAGCGCGGACAGATATAGCAATCAGCCCCAGCATTTT.

The V gene is TRBV6-5, the J gene TRBJ2-2, with a tentative D call TRBD1 (6 bases). Trimming took off 3 bases at V and 4 bases at J, with 12 bases between the two ends. Germline-derived CDR1 and CDR2 are MNHEY and SVGAGI. This CDR3 is built from 15 residues. The CDR3 is CASSYTTGVTGELFF. As DNA, the CDR3 is TGTGCCAGCAGTTATACGACAGGAGTCACCGGGGAGCTGTTTTTT.

This chain joins TRBV7-9 and TRBJ1-4; 8 nucleotides match TRBD1. There are 15 residues in the CDR3. With V trimmed by 4 bases and J by 4 bases, 5 bases remained unmatched. Germline CDR1 is SEHNR and CDR2 is FQNEAQ (reference sequence). The chain's CDR3 is CASSWATGVNEKLFF. DNA for the CDR3: TGTGCCAGCAGCTGGGCGACAGGGGTTAATGAAAAACTGTTTTTT.

V and J are TRBV30 and TRBJ1-1; 7 positions agree with TRBD1. The CDR3 totals 14 residues. Unmatched junction bases numbered 5, after V lost 2 bases and J lost 2 bases. Germline CDR1 is GTSNPN and CDR2 is SVGIG (reference sequence). The CDR3, as DNA: TGTGCCTGGAGTTTTAACAGGGGCAACACTGAAGCTTTCTTT. Residues: CAWSFNRGNTEAFF.

V usage is TRBV10-1 and J usage is TRBJ2-5; tentatively, D is TRBD2 (5 bases). The CDR3 consists of 13 residues. Germline CDR1 is WNHNN and CDR2 is SYGVQD (reference sequence). Trimming removed 5 bases from V and 1 base from J, with 8 bases in between. CDR3 sequence reads: CASSRGLQETQYF. The CDR3 DNA reads as TGCGCCAGCAGTAGAGGACTCCAAGAGACCCAGTACTTC.

This clone has only one observation. The chain combines TRBV18 with TRBJ2-1, with D tentatively TRBD2 (5 bases). Between the trimmed V and J ends, which lost 1 base and 9 bases, there was a span of 7 bases. The CDR3 runs 12 residues. Germline loops: CDR1 KGHSH, CDR2 LQKENI. CDR3 DNA sequence: TGTGCCAGCTCACCACGCGGAGGTGAGCAGTTCTTC. Residues: CASSPRGGEQFF. Full variable domain (outside the CDR3, taken from reference TRBV18 and TRBJ2-1): NAGVMQNPRHLVRRRGQEARLRCSPMKGHSHVYWYRQLPEEGLKFMVYLQKENIIDESGMPKERFSAEFPKEGPSILRIQQVVRGDSAAYFCASSPRGGEQFFGPGTRLTVL.

The V and J genes are TRBV9 and TRBJ2-2, with TRBD1 as a possible D gene (5 bases). V dropped 1 base and J dropped 3 bases, with 13 bases sitting between them. The CDR3 is 16 amino acids. The germline gives CDR1 SGDLS, CDR2 YYNGEE. For the CDR3, the DNA is TGTGCCAGCAGCGTATCCCTGGACACCTACACCGGGGAGCTGTTTTTT. Translated, it gives CASSVSLDTYTGELFF.